This passage covers 21 T cell receptor beta chains from one sample sequenced in a study of shared clonotypes between healthy human individuals. Repertoires were generated with immunoSEQ multiplex PCR, while TCRdb's copy carries only in-frame clones and drops some. The table has around 990,000 clones, 77% seen once. Source material: memory CD4+ T cells from PBMCs. The sample's subset: CD45RA-negative fraction. The receptors were sampled from a man younger than 35 in good health. Some clones in this sample may be carry-over from other donors' samples.

This sequence joins TRBV2 and TRBJ2-1, with a weak D call TRBD2 (5 bases). There are 13 residues in the CDR3. Germline CDR1 and CDR2: SNHLY and FYNNEI. Trimming pared 8 bases from V and 3 bases from J, leaving 11 bases between. The CDR3 bases are TGTGCCAGCCGCGGACTGCTCTACAATGAGCAGTTCTTC. It encodes CASRGLLYNEQFF.

The CDR3 loop is CASRQPGQGSYEQFF. DNA of the CDR3: TGTGCCAGCAGGCAGCCGGGACAGGGATCTTATGAGCAGTTCTTC. The chain couples TRBV2 to TRBJ2-1; 9 positions agree with TRBD1. Germline V gives CDR1 SNHLY, CDR2 FYNNEI. The CDR3 length is 15 residues. V trimming: 6 bases; J trimming: 8 bases; junction bases outside the gene matches: 11.

This clone was detected a few times. The rearrangement joins TRBV20-1 to TRBJ2-5; D ambiguous. V was pared by 5 bases and J by 4 bases, with 8 bases between. Germline V lookup: CDR1 DFQATT, CDR2 SNEGSKA (reference sequence). This CDR3 contains 11 residues. The CDR3 reads CSALLLETQYF. For the CDR3, the DNA is TGCAGTGCTCTACTATTAGAGACCCAGTACTTC.

This rearrangement joins TRBV6-6 to TRBJ2-5; 9 bases are a match to TRBD1. Germline assignment: CDR1 MNHNY and CDR2 SVGAGI (reference sequence). V shed 6 bases, J shed 4 bases, and the junction held 9 bases outside the gene matches. This CDR3 region has 15 residues. CDR3 residues: CASRRTGERGETQYF. DNA of the CDR3: TGTGCCAGCAGGAGGACAGGGGAAAGAGGAGAGACCCAGTACTTC.

V gene TRBV5-1 combines with J gene TRBJ2-1; 12 bases line up with TRBD2. Trimming took 4 bases from V and 0 from J; bases not matched to a gene: 5. This CDR3 region has 17 residues. Looked up from germline, CDR1 is SGHRS and CDR2 is YFSETQ. CDR3 in amino acids: CASSKTTSGSSYNEQFF. The CDR3 region has the DNA TGCGCCAGCAGCAAGACGACTAGCGGGAGCTCCTACAATGAGCAGTTCTTC.

This clone has just one count. The CDR3 DNA sequence: TGTGCCAGCAGTTTGCCGCTCTATGGCTACACCTTC. Translating gives CASSLPLYGYTF. The chain links TRBV28 to TRBJ1-2; D gene uncertain. CDR3 length: 12 residues. Germline V gene lookup returns CDR1 MDHEN and CDR2 SYDVKM. Trimming left V 3 bases short and J 4 bases short, with 6 bases between.

V is TRBV7-9 and J is TRBJ2-1; TRBD2 is a possible D gene (5 bases). Germline V gives CDR1 SEHNR, CDR2 FQNEAQ (reference sequence). The CDR3 extends over 15 amino acids. Deletions cut 7 bases from V and 8 bases from J, with 21 bases between. CDR3 region: CASTSSQTRADEQFF. CDR3 coding DNA: TGTGCCAGCACCTCTTCCCAAACTAGAGCCGATGAGCAGTTCTTC. The full variable domain, its missing parts supplied by reference TRBV7-9 and TRBJ2-1, is DTGVSQNPRHKITKRGQNVTFRCDPISEHNRLYWYRQTLGQGPEFLTYFQNEAQLEKSRLLSDRFSAERPKGSFSTLEIQRTEQGDSAMYLCASTSSQTRADEQFFGPGTRLTVL.

The chain has TRBV5-1 and TRBJ1-2, with D unresolved. V dropped 0 bases and J dropped 4 bases, with 10 bases sitting between them. CDR1 SGHRS and CDR2 YFSETQ come from the germline V gene. This CDR3 spans 14 amino acids. The CDR3 DNA reads TGCGCCAGCAGCTTGGCCTCGGGGAGCTATGGCTACACCTTC. It specifies CASSLASGSYGYTF. Full variable domain (outside the CDR3, taken from reference TRBV5-1 and TRBJ1-2): KAGVTQTPRYLIKTRGQQVTLSCSPISGHRSVSWYQQTPGQGLQFLFEYFSETQRNKGNFPGRFSGRQFSNSRSEMNVSTLELGDSALYLCASSLASGSYGYTFGSGTRLTVV.

The chain recombines TRBV4-1 with TRBJ2-1; TRBD2 matches 13 bases. Germline loops: CDR1 MGHRA, CDR2 YSYEKL. This CDR3 has 17 amino acids. The ends lost 6 bases at V and 6 bases at J; junction bases unmatched: 11. The chain's CDR3 is CASRPGLAGIAVNEQFF. As DNA, the CDR3 is TGCGCCAGCAGACCGGGACTAGCGGGAATTGCCGTCAATGAGCAGTTCTTC.

The rearrangement links TRBV6-1 to TRBJ1-2, with D tentatively TRBD1 (5 bases). Germline V gene sequence: CDR1 MNHNS, CDR2 SASEGT. This CDR3 contains 15 residues. The V end was cut by 2 bases, the J end by 7 bases, with 17 bases between. DNA for the CDR3: TGTGCCAGCAGTGAAACAGGCACGGGGTTAGGTGGCTACACCTTC. Translated: CASSETGTGLGGYTF.

This clone appeared a few times. The chain uses TRBV7-3 and TRBJ2-6; TRBD2 matches 7 bases. This CDR3 region has 18 residues. Trimming cost V 8 bases and J 4 bases; bases outside gene matches: 17. The V gene's germline CDR1 is SGHTA and CDR2 FQGTGA. The DNA of the CDR3 is TGTGCCAGCGCCCCAGGGAGGGTGGGGCGCGCGGGGGCCAACGTCCTGACTTTC. Protein sequence: CASAPGRVGRAGANVLTF.

This clone came up a few times. The chain recombines TRBV28 with TRBJ1-5; D is unresolved. V lost 7 bases to trimming and J lost 2 bases, with 12 bases between them. CDR1 is MDHEN and CDR2 is SYDVKM in the germline V gene. The CDR3 sequence is 14 residues long. This chain's CDR3 is CASTPGLGNQPQHF. The DNA for the CDR3 is TGTGCCAGCACCCCGGGCCTCGGCAATCAGCCCCAGCATTTT.

This chain uses TRBV19 with TRBJ2-7; no clear D. Germline assignment: CDR1 LNHDA and CDR2 SQIVND (reference sequence). The CDR3 loop spans 15 amino acids. Trimming pared 4 bases from V and 2 bases from J, leaving 15 bases between. The chain's CDR3 is CASSTQHDTPYEQYF. DNA for the CDR3: TGTGCCAGTAGTACCCAGCATGATACCCCCTACGAGCAGTACTTC.

This chain joins TRBV5-8 and TRBJ1-5, with TRBD1 matching over 8 bases. J lost 0 bases, V lost 6 bases, and 11 bases had no gene match. This CDR3 is built from 17 residues. The germline CDR1 and CDR2 sequences are SGHTS and YDEGEE. Here the CDR3 reads CASNRDRHPYSNQPQHF. The CDR3 DNA sequence: TGTGCCAGCAACCGGGACAGGCACCCCTATAGCAATCAGCCCCAGCATTTT.

V usage is TRBV18 and J usage is TRBJ1-4; TRBD1 is a possible D gene (5 bases). The V gene lost 4 bases and the J gene lost 4 bases, with 19 bases spanning the gap. The CDR3 runs to 17 residues. Germline values: CDR1 KGHSH, CDR2 LQKENI. The CDR3 DNA sequence: TGTGCCAGCTCACTATTCCAGGGAGGAGGTGGTAATGAAAAACTGTTTTTT. Encoded protein: CASSLFQGGGGNEKLFF.

This clone was seen a few times. This chain uses TRBV11-2 with TRBJ2-6; D is undetermined. Trimming removed 5 bases at V and 0 bases at J, with 8 bases between. CDR3 length: 15 residues. Germline assignment: CDR1 SGHAT and CDR2 FQNNGV. The CDR3 protein is CASSLSLSGANVLTF. The CDR3 region has the DNA TGTGCCAGCAGCCTTAGCCTCTCTGGGGCCAACGTCCTGACTTTC.

V gene TRBV11-3 combines with J gene TRBJ1-3, with D hard to call. The germline V and J ends were trimmed by 4 bases and 4 bases, with 8 bases remaining between them. CDR1 is SGHNT and CDR2 is YENEEA in the germline V gene. The CDR3 spans 13 residues. The CDR3 DNA sequence: TGTGCCAGCAGCTCCACCGGCGGAAACACCATATATTTT. Its protein product is CASSSTGGNTIYF. Full variable domain (missing parts from reference TRBV11-3 and TRBJ1-3): EAGVVQSPRYKIIEKKQPVAFWCNPISGHNTLYWYLQNLGQGPELLIRYENEEAVDDSQLPKDRFSAERLKGVDSTLKIQPAELGDSAVYLCASSSTGGNTIYFGEGSWLTVV.

The DNA for the CDR3 is TGTGCCAGCCGCGAGGTGGAGACCCAGTACTTC. It codes for CASREVETQYF. The chain uses TRBV5-6 and TRBJ2-5; D is ambiguous. CDR1 and CDR2 from the germline V gene are SGHDT and YYEEEE. CDR3 size: 11 residues. V was cut by 7 bases and J by 5 bases, with 9 bases left in between. The whole variable domain, filled in from reference TRBV5-6 and TRBJ2-5, reads DAGVTQSPTHLIKTRGQQVTLRCSPKSGHDTVSWYQQALGQGPQFIFQYYEEEERQRGNFPDRFSGHQFPNYSSELNVNALLLGDSALYLCASREVETQYFGPGTRLLVL.

V and J are TRBV27 and TRBJ2-1, with D tentatively TRBD1 or TRBD2 (5 bases each). V was clipped by 3 bases and J by 4 bases, with 13 bases between them. Germline CDR1 reads MNHEY; CDR2 reads SMNVEV (reference sequence). The length of the CDR3 is 15 residues. As DNA, the CDR3 is TGTGCCAGCAGTTTGTGGGGGACCCCTTACAATGAGCAGTTCTTC. As protein: CASSLWGTPYNEQFF.

Worth noting for this clone: Other DNA sequences within the sample encode an identical CDR3. The chain is built from TRBV9 and TRBJ2-3; TRBD2 agrees at 9 bases. Trimming removed 2 bases from V and 3 bases from J; junction bases left unmatched: 7. CDR1 and CDR2 (germline): SGDLS, YYNGEE. The CDR3 length is 16 residues. Here the CDR3 DNA reads TGTGCCAGCAGCGTGGAACTAGCGGGTGGGACAGATACGCAGTATTTT. Translated: CASSVELAGGTDTQYF.

The V gene is TRBV2, the J gene TRBJ1-5; TRBD1 might be the D (6 bases). The CDR3 loop spans 16 amino acids. V lost 10 bases, J lost 0 bases, and 19 bases lay in between. Per germline, CDR1 SNHLY and CDR2 FYNNEI. CDR3 DNA sequence: TGTGCCACCTCCTGGGAGGGGGACTATAGCAATCAGCCCCAGCATTTT. This codes for CATSWEGDYSNQPQHF.